This entry is about one TCR beta chain. No antigen is known for it. The V end lost 0 bases, the J end lost 5 bases, and 7 bases lay between the germline ends. The CDR3 covers 13 residues. Germline CDR1 and CDR2: MNHNS and SASEGT. Profiling relied on immunoSEQ multiplex PCR, and the TCRdb table lists in-frame clones only, not all of them. The table records 150,000 to 200,000 clones, around 92% of them present only once. These data come from a study of T cell responses to AZD1222 COVID-19 vaccine. Study-wide context: Pooled samples include second doses given at about 4 or 12 weeks. Broader study findings: Among the donors, most were white British and more were female, and clonal diversity was possibly underestimated. Across the whole spike, CD4 TCRs peaked at regions 160-218 and 743-854.

The rearrangement joins TRBV6-1 to TRBJ1-1; tentatively, D is TRBD1 (5 bases). The source material was peripheral blood, sampled on day 0 of AZD1222 vaccination. The TCR comes from an adult in good health. The CDR3 sequence is CASSEAYRTEAFF. The CDR3 nucleotides are TGTGCCAGCAGTGAAGCATACAGGACTGAAGCTTTCTTT.